This record looks at one TCR beta chain sequence and its context. This clone's antigen is unknown. Base qualities are missing; no much larger clone stands one base away. This specimen's time point label, interpreted: baseline before first vaccination. Vaccinee samples came from UK trials COV001 and COV002, including a single-blind randomized controlled phase 2/3 trial of AZD1222 (ChAdOx1 nCoV-19) in healthy adults. Trial participant PBMC samples were collected at day 0 and day 28 after the second dose for TCRbeta chain sequencing. The junction shows trimming of 1 base on V and 1 base on J, plus 7 bases between the germline ends. The germline V gene supplies CDR1 SGHTA and CDR2 FQGNSA. Measured from the cysteine to the phenylalanine, the CDR3 is 14 residues long. Only CDR3 DNA remains: 42 bases, in frame from the first base. The sample belongs to a study of T cell responses to AZD1222 COVID-19 vaccine (dated by TCRdb to about 2021). Regarding the complete study: AZD1222 recipients whose second dose came at about 4 weeks and those whose second dose came at about 12 weeks were combined into one group, since spike-specific TCR depth and breadth did not differ between the two schedules. TCR sequencing covered more than 230 trial participants: about 210 given two doses of AZD1222 and about 26 given two doses of MenACWY control vaccine. Trial participants were enrolled into age subgroups of 18-55, 56-69 and 70-plus years, which contained about 150, 27 and 61 TCR-sequenced participants, respectively.

Points the paper makes about the study in general: Reportedly, close to half of the unique spike-specific TCRs recognized epitopes lying outside the regions that are mutated in the B.1.351 and B.1.1.7 variants. Because no day 14 peak-response samples were available, repertoires were characterized only after the peak T cell response. Participants were mostly white British, with more females than males. The authors suggested clonal diversity may have been underestimated. A significant rise in spike-specific TCR breadth and depth was observed after two AZD1222 doses relative to day 0 and relative to MenACWY recipients. Only five to seven AZD1222 recipients were SARS-CoV-2 seropositive at baseline, limiting conclusions about previously exposed vaccinees. The whole spike protein was spanned by vaccine-associated CD4 TCRs, and dominant responses were seen in regions 160-218 and 743-854. In the small 56-69-year group, the increase in depth fell short of significance, most likely because of low power.

The CDR3 regions of human TCRbeta chains were subjected to immunosequencing. Per the authors' processing: TCRs in the repertoires were compared against a reference library of SARS-CoV-2-specific TCRs that had been generated with the MIRA antigen-specificity platform. Breadth was defined as the fraction of unique TCRs that were SARS-CoV-2-associated, and depth was defined as the fraction of total T cells that were SARS-CoV-2-associated. Each spike-specific TCR was assigned to its reactive spike region and to a CD4 or CD8 class using the MIRA data. Log10-transformed breadth and depth values were compared by one-way ANOVA with Sidak's multiple comparisons tests. TCRdb took this table from immuneACCESS and kept in-frame rearrangements with V and J called. Such tables lack part of the clones; where checked against another copy, unresolved V genes explain under half of the gap, and the rest is unexplained. That table is the source of V, J and clone size, and D and trimming were worked out from the DNA. This sample comprises about 130,000 clones, 80% to 90% of them detected only once. The ten largest clones take up about 6% of the sample.

The receptor's source is an adult in good health. This sequence uses TRBV7-2 and TRBJ1-2; the D gene cannot be resolved reliably. The sample consisted of peripheral blood, taken on day 0 of AZD1222 vaccination. CDR3 sequence: CASSLDKNNYGYTF. The DNA sequence follows: TGTGCCAGCAGCTTAGATAAGAATAACTATGGCTACACCTTC.